This T cell receptor beta chain was identified during a study of T-cell reconstitution after alpha-beta-depleted transplantation in children. The CDR3 spans 19 residues. After removal of 6 bases from V and 0 bases from J, the junction contained 15 bases not matched to a gene. Germline CDR1 is DFQATT and CDR2 is SNEGSKA (reference sequence). This clonotype came up many times. Unique molecular identifiers were incorporated into the prepared TCRbeta library. MiXCR was run by TCRdb on the PCR reads, yielding one entry per CDR3 protein. The sample contains about 610,000 distinct CDR3 sequences, more than 9% of which appear only once.

The V call is TRBV20-1, the J call TRBJ2-5; TRBD2 matches 14 bases. The receptor was derived from a human donor who donated a stem cell graft to a child with acute myeloid leukemia. The source was PBMCs from the stem cell graft donor, collected from the stem cell graft. CDR3 DNA: TGCAGTGCAAGTACACAAGGGACTAGCGGGAGTTGGGACCAAGAGACCCAGTACTTC. Encoded protein: CSASTQGTSGSWDQETQYF.